The clone carrying this TCR beta chain was recorded once. Antigen unknown. This record belongs to a study of cytomegalovirus exposure and HLA in healthy donors. Overall study findings and caveats: Among TCR beta chains, those listed as cytomegalovirus-associated numbered about 150. Further analysis, carried out later, found HLA-associated TCR beta chains more clonally expanded than equally common other chains. Presence/absence analyses assumed roughly uniform sequencing depth across donors, which may not hold.

With 60 Vbeta and 13 Jbeta primers, the PCR was carried out. Produced via immunoSEQ multiplex PCR; TCRdb's table is partial and in-frame only. The table includes some 89,000 clones, around four fifths detected once. The CDR3 is 15 amino acids. Trimming took 0 bases from V and 4 from J, leaving 10 bases between them. Germline-derived CDR1 and CDR2 are SGHAT and FQNNGV. This receptor was taken from a woman aged 40 to 55 in good health and CMV-seropositive. The chain employs TRBV11-2 and TRBJ1-5; D is possibly TRBD1 (6 bases). Sequenced material: PBMCs. This CDR3 is CASSLEGARNQPQHF. Here the CDR3 DNA reads TGTGCCAGCAGCTTAGAGGGGGCCCGGAATCAGCCCCAGCATTTT.